Listed below are T cell receptor beta chains from one sample, sequenced in a study of T cell responses to AZD1222 COVID-19 vaccine. Method: immunoSEQ multiplex PCR; TCRdb's copy keeps in-frame clones and lacks some. The sample consists of tens of thousands of clones, roughly 75% of them appearing once. The sequenced sample was peripheral blood, obtained 28 days after the second AZD1222 dose. The receptors originated from an adult who received the AZD1222 COVID-19 vaccine. Each CDR3 is given with its conserved first and last residue. The D gene is left open where the match is weak. Not all rows give a size; the values are once, few, many and, for expanded clones, a class.

v_call	d_call	clone_size	j_call	cdr3_nt	cdr3_aa
TRBV19	TRBD2	.	TRBJ2-5	TGTGCCAGTAGTATCTCCGGGACTACTCAAGAGACCCAGTACTTC	CASSISGTTQETQYF
TRBV27	.	.	TRBJ1-3	TGTGCCACCCGGGGCCAACAATTCGGCACCATATATTTT	CATRGQQFGTIYF
TRBV7-3	TRBD1	.	TRBJ2-1	TGTGCCAGCAGCTCCACCCCGGGGACAGGTGTGTACAATGAGCAGTTCTTC	CASSSTPGTGVYNEQFF
TRBV6-5	.	.	TRBJ1-5	TGTGCCAGCAGCGGGACTATTGTTCAGCCCCAGCATTTT	CASSGTIVQPQHF
TRBV4-1	.	.	TRBJ2-4	TGCGCCAGCAGCCAAGAGGAACGGGGCCTAGCCAAAAACATTCAGTACTTC	CASSQEERGLAKNIQYF
TRBV14	TRBD1	few	TRBJ2-7	TGTGCCAGCAGCCAACAGGGGGCGAAGCAGTACTTC	CASSQQGAKQYF
TRBV11-2	.	.	TRBJ2-7	TGTGCCAGCAGCTTAGAGGCCAGGGCGACCGATGAGCAGTACTTC	CASSLEARATDEQYF
TRBV28	.	.	TRBJ1-2	TGTGCCAGCAGCTTAGGGGTAGCTAACTATGGCTACACCTTC	CASSLGVANYGYTF
TRBV4-2	.	.	TRBJ2-7	TGTGCCAGCAGTTTAACCGCGGGGACCGAGCAGTACTTC	CASSLTAGTEQYF
TRBV28	.	.	TRBJ1-2	TGTGCCAGCAGTTCCATCCGGACAGACCTCTATGGCTACACCTTC	CASSSIRTDLYGYTF
TRBV6-2/TRBV6-3	.	.	TRBJ2-1	TGTGCCAGCAGTTTCGAGCCCGGGGGCTTTTCCTACAATGAGCAGTTCTTC	CASSFEPGGFSYNEQFF
TRBV9	TRBD2	.	TRBJ2-2	TGTGCCAGCAGCGTACGGGGGGACGCGAACACCGGGGAGCTGTTTTTT	CASSVRGDANTGELFF
TRBV24-1	.	.	TRBJ1-1	TGTGCCACCATTGGGGCGACGGGTGAAGCTTTCTTT	CATIGATGEAFF
TRBV3-1/TRBV3-2	.	.	TRBJ2-5	TGTGCCAGCAGCCGGAGGACAGAACAAGAGACCCAGTACTTC	CASSRRTEQETQYF
TRBV7-2	TRBD2	.	TRBJ2-1	TGTGCCAGCAGCTTAGTGGTTAGCGGGAGTTACAATGAGCAGTTCTTC	CASSLVVSGSYNEQFF
TRBV15	TRBD1	.	TRBJ2-5	TGTGCCACCAGCATTGACAGGGGAGGCGAGACCCAGTACTTC	CATSIDRGGETQYF
TRBV5-1	.	.	TRBJ2-3	TGCGCCAGCAGCTTGAACCCAGGAGGCACAGATACGCAGTATTTT	CASSLNPGGTDTQYF
TRBV29-1	TRBD1	.	TRBJ1-1	TGCAGCGCCCAGGGACAGTTGAACACTGAAGCTTTCTTT	CSAQGQLNTEAFF
TRBV4-3	.	few	TRBJ2-1	TGCGCCAGCAGCCCGCGGCCCTTCGAGAATGAGCAGTTCTTC	CASSPRPFENEQFF
TRBV6-5	TRBD1	once	TRBJ1-5	TGTGCCAGCAGGGACGGGACAGGGCCCCAGCATTTT	CASRDGTGPQHF
TRBV19	TRBD1	.	TRBJ2-3	TGTGCCAGTAGTACGGGACAGGGATGGCAGTATTTT	CASSTGQGWQYF
TRBV5-1	TRBD1	few	TRBJ1-6	TGCGCCAGCAGCCCGGAGGGGACAGCTAATTCACCCCTCCACTTT	CASSPEGTANSPLHF
TRBV19	TRBD2	.	TRBJ2-1	TGTGCCAGCAGCACTAGCGGTAACTCGAGGGAGCAGTTCTTC	CASSTSGNSREQFF
TRBV7-3	TRBD2	.	TRBJ2-2	TGTGCCAGCAGCTTGACTAGCGGGGATAACACCGGGGAGCTGTTTTTT	CASSLTSGDNTGELFF
TRBV15	.	once	TRBJ2-3	TGTGCCACCAGCAGAGAAGGGTATACCGGTATGACAGATACGCAGTATTTT	CATSREGYTGMTDTQYF
TRBV19	TRBD2	.	TRBJ2-3	TGTGCCAGTAGCGTTGTAGCGGGGGCGTCCACAGATACGCAGTATTTT	CASSVVAGASTDTQYF
TRBV18	.	.	TRBJ2-7	TGTGCCAGCTCAAAAGCTGTAGCCGAGCAGTACTTC	CASSKAVAEQYF
TRBV5-1	TRBD2	.	TRBJ2-4	TGCGCCAGCATCGGGACTAGCGGGACGCTAGCCAAAAACATTCAGTACTTC	CASIGTSGTLAKNIQYF
TRBV5-8	.	once	TRBJ1-5	TGTGCCAGCAGCTTGCGAGATAGCAATCAGCCCCAGCATTTT	CASSLRDSNQPQHF
TRBV10-3	.	once	TRBJ2-7	TGTGCCATCAGCCCCGCCCTGGACAGTCGGAACTACGAGCAGTACTTC	CAISPALDSRNYEQYF
TRBV18	.	.	TRBJ2-7	TGTGCCAGCGTACCCTTTAGCTCCTACGAGCAGTACTTC	CASVPFSSYEQYF
TRBV7-3	.	.	TRBJ2-2	TGTGCCAGCAGCTTAACGCTGACGGGGATAAAGGGGGAGCTGTTTTTT	CASSLTLTGIKGELFF
TRBV14	TRBD1	.	TRBJ2-7	TGTGCCAGCAGCCGCCCAAGGACAGGGGAATTCCTCGGCGAGCAGTACTTC	CASSRPRTGEFLGEQYF
TRBV2	TRBD1	.	TRBJ1-5	TGTGCCAGCAGTGGACAGGGAGTTTCGGGTCAGCCCCAGCATTTT	CASSGQGVSGQPQHF
TRBV3-1/TRBV3-2	TRBD1	.	TRBJ1-6	TGTGCCAGCAGCCCGAAGGACAGGGGTCGTTCACCCCTCCACTTT	CASSPKDRGRSPLHF
TRBV28	.	.	TRBJ2-2	TGTGCCAGCCGCACGCTCGTCTATAGCGGCTCGAACACCGGGGAGCTGTTTTTT	CASRTLVYSGSNTGELFF
TRBV5-8	TRBD1	.	TRBJ1-2	TGTGCCAGCGCCCGGGAGGGGGCACACTATGGCTACACCTTC	CASAREGAHYGYTF
TRBV10-2	.	.	TRBJ1-1	TGCGCCAGCAGGGGGGGGCCCTTGAACACTGAAGCTTTCTTT	CASRGGPLNTEAFF
TRBV3-1/TRBV3-2	TRBD1	.	TRBJ1-2	TGTGCCAGCAGCCAAGGGGGACAGGGCTACTATGGCTACACCTTC	CASSQGGQGYYGYTF
TRBV6-2/TRBV6-3	TRBD1	.	TRBJ2-2	TGTGCCAGCAGTTTGTGGACAGGGCTAGGCACCGGGGAGCTGTTTTTT	CASSLWTGLGTGELFF
TRBV5-6	TRBD2	.	TRBJ2-3	TGTGCCAGCAGCTTGTACACTAGCGGGGCTAGCACAGATACGCAGTATTTT	CASSLYTSGASTDTQYF
TRBV19	TRBD1	.	TRBJ2-2	TGTGCCAGTAGTATCCAGCAGGGGGTGGCCGGGGAGCTGTTTTTT	CASSIQQGVAGELFF
TRBV6-1	TRBD2	once	TRBJ2-1	TGTGCCAGCAGTGAAGCTACGACTAGCTCCCTAACTGGGGAGCAGTTCTTC	CASSEATTSSLTGEQFF
TRBV28	.	.	TRBJ2-7	TGTGCCAGCATACACGGGAGCACCTACGAGCAGTACTTC	CASIHGSTYEQYF
TRBV7-9	TRBD1	.	TRBJ1-1	TGTGCCAGCAGCTTTACAGGGGACACTGAAGCTTTCTTT	CASSFTGDTEAFF
TRBV9	.	.	TRBJ2-1	TGTGCCAGCAGCGCTGGTAATAGTGTGGGATCCTACAATGAGCAGTTCTTC	CASSAGNSVGSYNEQFF
TRBV30	.	once	TRBJ2-7	TGTGCCTGGACTCGGGAGCCGGGCTACGAGCAGTACTTC	CAWTREPGYEQYF
TRBV6-6	.	.	TRBJ1-5	TGTGCCAGCAGTTATACGGCCGGACAGAGTTATCAGCCCCAGCATTTT	CASSYTAGQSYQPQHF
TRBV18	.	.	TRBJ2-2	TGTGCCAGCACTTACACGAACACCGGGGAGCTGTTTTTT	CASTYTNTGELFF
TRBV30	.	.	TRBJ2-3	TGTGCTCGGGCACGGGAAAATTCAGATACGCAGTATTTT	CARARENSDTQYF
TRBV9	TRBD2	.	TRBJ2-1	TGTGCCAGCAGCGCAGAGGGACTAGCGGATGAGCAGTTCTTC	CASSAEGLADEQFF
TRBV15	.	few	TRBJ2-3	TGTGCCACCAGCGGACACCCCTTAGGGACAGATACGCAGTATTTT	CATSGHPLGTDTQYF
TRBV6-1	TRBD1	.	TRBJ2-7	TGTGCCAGCAGTGAAGGAAGGCGGACAGGGGCCTACGAGCAGTACTTC	CASSEGRRTGAYEQYF
TRBV15	.	.	TRBJ1-4	TGTGCCACCAGCACGGGCCAGGGAGAACTGTTTTTT	CATSTGQGELFF
TRBV4-1	TRBD1	.	TRBJ1-3	TGCGCCAGCAGCCAAGATCCCTTTGGGACAGACTCTGGAAACACCATATATTTT	CASSQDPFGTDSGNTIYF